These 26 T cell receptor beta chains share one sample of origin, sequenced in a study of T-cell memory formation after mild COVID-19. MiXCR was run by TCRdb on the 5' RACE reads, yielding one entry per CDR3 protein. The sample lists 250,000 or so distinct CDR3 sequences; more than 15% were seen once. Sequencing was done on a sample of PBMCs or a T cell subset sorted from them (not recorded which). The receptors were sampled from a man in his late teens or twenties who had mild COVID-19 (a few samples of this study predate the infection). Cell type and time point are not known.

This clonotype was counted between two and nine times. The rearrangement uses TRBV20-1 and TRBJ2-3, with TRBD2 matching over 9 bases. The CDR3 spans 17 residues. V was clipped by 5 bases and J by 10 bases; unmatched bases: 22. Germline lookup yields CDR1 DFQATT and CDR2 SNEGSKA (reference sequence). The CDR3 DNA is TGCAGTGCTCCGATGGGCGGGGGGGCGGCGAGGATCGAGGCGCAGTATTTT. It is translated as CSAPMGGGAARIEAQYF.

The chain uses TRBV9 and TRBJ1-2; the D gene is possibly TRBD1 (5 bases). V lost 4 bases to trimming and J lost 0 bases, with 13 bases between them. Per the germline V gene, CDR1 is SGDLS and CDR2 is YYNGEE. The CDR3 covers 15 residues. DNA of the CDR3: TGTGCCAGCAGCTTCCAGGGCACGGCTAACTATGGCTACACCTTC. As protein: CASSFQGTANYGYTF.

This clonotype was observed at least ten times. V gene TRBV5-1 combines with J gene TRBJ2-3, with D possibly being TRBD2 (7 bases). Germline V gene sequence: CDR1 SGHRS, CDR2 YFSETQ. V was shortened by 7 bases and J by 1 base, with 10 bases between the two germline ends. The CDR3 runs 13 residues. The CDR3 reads CASGGGGTDTQYF. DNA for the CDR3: TGCGCCAGCGGGGGGGGCGGCACAGATACGCAGTATTTT.

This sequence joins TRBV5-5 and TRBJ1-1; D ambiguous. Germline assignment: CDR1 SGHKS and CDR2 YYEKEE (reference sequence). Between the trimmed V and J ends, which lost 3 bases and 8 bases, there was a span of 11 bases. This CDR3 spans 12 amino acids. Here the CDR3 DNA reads TGTGCCAGCAGCTGGGTACCTACGGAAGCTTTCTTT. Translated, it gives CASSWVPTEAFF.

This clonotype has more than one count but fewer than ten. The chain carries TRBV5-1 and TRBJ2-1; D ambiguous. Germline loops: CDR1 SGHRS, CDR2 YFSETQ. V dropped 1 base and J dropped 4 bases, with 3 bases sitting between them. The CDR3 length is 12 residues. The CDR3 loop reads CASSLIYNEQFF. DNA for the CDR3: TGCGCCAGCAGCTTGATTTACAATGAGCAGTTCTTC.

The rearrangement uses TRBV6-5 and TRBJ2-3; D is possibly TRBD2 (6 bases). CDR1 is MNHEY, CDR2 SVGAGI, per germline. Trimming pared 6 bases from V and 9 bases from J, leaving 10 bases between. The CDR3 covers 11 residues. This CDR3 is CASRYSGTQYF. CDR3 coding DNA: TGTGCCAGCAGGTATAGCGGCACGCAGTATTTT.

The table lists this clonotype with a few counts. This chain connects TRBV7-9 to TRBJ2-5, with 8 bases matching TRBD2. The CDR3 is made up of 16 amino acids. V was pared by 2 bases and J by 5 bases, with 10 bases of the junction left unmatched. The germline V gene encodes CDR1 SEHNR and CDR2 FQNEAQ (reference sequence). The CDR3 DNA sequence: TGTGCCAGCAGCTTATACAAGGGACTAGATCGGGAGACCCAGTACTTC. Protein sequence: CASSLYKGLDRETQYF.

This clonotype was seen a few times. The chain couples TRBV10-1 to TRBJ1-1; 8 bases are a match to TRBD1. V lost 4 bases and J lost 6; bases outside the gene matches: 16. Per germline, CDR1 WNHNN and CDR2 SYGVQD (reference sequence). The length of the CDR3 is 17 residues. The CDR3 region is CASSGPGQVRADAEAFF. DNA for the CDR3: TGCGCCAGCAGTGGCCCGGGACAGGTAAGGGCTGACGCTGAAGCTTTCTTT.

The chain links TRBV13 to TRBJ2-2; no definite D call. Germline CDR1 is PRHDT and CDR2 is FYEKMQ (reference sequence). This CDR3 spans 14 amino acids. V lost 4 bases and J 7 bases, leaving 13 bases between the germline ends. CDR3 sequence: CASSSSGTHGELFF. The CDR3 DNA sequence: TGTGCCAGCAGCTCGTCCGGTACTCACGGGGAGCTGTTTTTT.

The chain's CDR3 is CASIPTQGWFNEQFF. The CDR3 DNA reads as TGTGCCAGCATCCCCACCCAGGGGTGGTTCAATGAGCAGTTCTTC. J is TRBJ2-1 and V is TRBV7-6; a weak D match, TRBD1 (6 bases). Trimming took 7 bases from V and 6 from J, leaving 19 bases between them. The CDR3 contains 15 residues. Germline loops: CDR1 SGHVS, CDR2 FNYEAQ.

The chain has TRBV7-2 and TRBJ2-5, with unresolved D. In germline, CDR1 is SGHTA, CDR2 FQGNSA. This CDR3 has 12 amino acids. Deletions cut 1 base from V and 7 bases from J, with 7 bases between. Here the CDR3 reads CASSLVGGTQYF. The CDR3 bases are TGTGCCAGCAGCTTAGTGGGTGGGACCCAGTACTTC.

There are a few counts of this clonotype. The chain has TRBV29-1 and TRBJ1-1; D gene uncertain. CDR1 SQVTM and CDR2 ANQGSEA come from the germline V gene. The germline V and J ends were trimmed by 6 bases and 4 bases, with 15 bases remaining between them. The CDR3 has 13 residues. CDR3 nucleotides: TGCAGCGTCTCGACTCTTATGGGCACTGAAGCTTTCTTT. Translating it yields CSVSTLMGTEAFF.

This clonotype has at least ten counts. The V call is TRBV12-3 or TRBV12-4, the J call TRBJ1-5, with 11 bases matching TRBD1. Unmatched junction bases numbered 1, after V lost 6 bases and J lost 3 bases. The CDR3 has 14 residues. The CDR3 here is CASRGQGDNQPQHF. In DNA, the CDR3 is TGTGCCAGCAGGGGACAGGGGGACAATCAGCCCCAGCATTTT.

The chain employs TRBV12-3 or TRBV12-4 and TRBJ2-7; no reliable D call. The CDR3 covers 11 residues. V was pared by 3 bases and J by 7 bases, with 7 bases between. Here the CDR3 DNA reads TGTGCCAGCAGTTTTGGGTTTGAGCAGTACGTC. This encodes CASSFGFEQYV.

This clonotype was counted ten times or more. The CDR3 DNA is TGTGCCAGCAGCCGATGGACTAGCGGGGGGGCAGGGGAGCTGTTTTTT. The encoded protein is CASSRWTSGGAGELFF. This chain links TRBV5-6 with TRBJ2-2; 15 bases align to TRBD2. Trimming cost V 4 bases and J 8 bases; bases outside gene matches: 6. CDR1 is SGHDT and CDR2 is YYEEEE in the germline V gene. The CDR3 contains 16 residues.

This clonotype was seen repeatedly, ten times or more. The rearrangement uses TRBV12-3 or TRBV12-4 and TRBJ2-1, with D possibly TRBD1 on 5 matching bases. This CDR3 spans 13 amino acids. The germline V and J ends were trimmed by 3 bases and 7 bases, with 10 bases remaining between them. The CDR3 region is CASSFVGVNEQFF. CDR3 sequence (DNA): TGTGCCAGCAGTTTTGTAGGGGTGAATGAGCAGTTCTTC.

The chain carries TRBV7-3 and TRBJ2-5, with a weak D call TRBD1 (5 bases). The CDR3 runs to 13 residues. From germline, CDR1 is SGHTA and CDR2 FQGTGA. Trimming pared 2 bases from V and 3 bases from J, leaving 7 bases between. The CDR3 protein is CASSLSREETQYF. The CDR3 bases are TGTGCCAGCAGCTTATCCAGGGAAGAGACCCAGTACTTC. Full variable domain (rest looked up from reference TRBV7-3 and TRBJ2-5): GAGVSQTPSNKVTEKGKYVELRCDPISGHTALYWYRQSLGQGPEFLIYFQGTGAADDSGLPNDRFFAVRPEGSVSTLKIQRTERGDSAVYLCASSLSREETQYFGPGTRLLVL.

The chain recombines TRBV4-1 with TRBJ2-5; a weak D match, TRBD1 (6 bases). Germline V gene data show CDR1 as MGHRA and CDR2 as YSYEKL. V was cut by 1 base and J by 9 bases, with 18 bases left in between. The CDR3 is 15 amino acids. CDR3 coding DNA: TGCGCCAGCAGCCAAGTGGTTCGGCTCCCAGGGGCCCAGTACTTC. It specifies CASSQVVRLPGAQYF.

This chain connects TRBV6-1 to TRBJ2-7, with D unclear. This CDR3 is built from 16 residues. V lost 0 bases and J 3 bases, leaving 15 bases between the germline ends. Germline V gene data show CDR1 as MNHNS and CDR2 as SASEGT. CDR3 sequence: CASSEAGRVSLYEQYF. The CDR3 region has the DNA TGTGCCAGCAGTGAAGCAGGAAGGGTCTCCCTCTACGAGCAGTACTTC.

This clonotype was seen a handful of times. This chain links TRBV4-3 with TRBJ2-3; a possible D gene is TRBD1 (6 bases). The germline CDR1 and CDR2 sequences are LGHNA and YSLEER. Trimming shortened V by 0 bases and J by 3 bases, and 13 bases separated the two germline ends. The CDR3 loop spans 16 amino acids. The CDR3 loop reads CASSQENRAITDTQYF. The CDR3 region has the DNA TGCGCCAGCAGCCAAGAGAACAGGGCTATAACAGATACGCAGTATTTT.

CDR3 DNA: TGTGCCAGCAGCTTAGCTTCGTGGGTGGCCAAAAACATTCAGTACTTC. Translating gives CASSLASWVAKNIQYF. V is TRBV7-2 and J is TRBJ2-4, with no clear D. Germline-derived CDR1 and CDR2 are SGHTA and FQGNSA. This CDR3 has 16 residues. Trimming removed 0 bases from V and 1 base from J, with 10 bases in between.

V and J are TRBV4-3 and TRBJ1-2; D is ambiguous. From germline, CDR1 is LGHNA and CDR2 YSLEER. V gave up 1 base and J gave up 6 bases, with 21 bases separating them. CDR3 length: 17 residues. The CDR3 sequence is CASSQGTWRVRTDGYTF. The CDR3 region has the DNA TGCGCCAGCAGCCAAGGGACCTGGAGGGTGCGGACGGATGGCTACACCTTC.

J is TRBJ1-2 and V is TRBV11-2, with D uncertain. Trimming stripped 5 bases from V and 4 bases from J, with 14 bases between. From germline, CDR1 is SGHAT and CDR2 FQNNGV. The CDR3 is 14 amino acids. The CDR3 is CASSQDPASYGYTF. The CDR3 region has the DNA TGTGCCAGCAGCCAAGATCCCGCAAGCTATGGCTACACCTTC.

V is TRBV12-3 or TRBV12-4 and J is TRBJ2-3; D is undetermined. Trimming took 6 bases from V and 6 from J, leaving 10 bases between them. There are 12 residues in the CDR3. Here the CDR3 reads CASRPLGDTQYF. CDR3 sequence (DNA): TGTGCCAGCAGACCCCTTGGGGATACGCAGTATTTT.

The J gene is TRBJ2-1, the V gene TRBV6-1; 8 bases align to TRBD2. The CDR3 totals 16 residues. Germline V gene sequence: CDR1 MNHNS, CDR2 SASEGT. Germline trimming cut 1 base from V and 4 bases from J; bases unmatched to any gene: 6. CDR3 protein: CASSEGSSGVYNEQFF. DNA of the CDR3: TGTGCCAGCAGTGAAGGGAGTAGCGGGGTTTACAATGAGCAGTTCTTC.

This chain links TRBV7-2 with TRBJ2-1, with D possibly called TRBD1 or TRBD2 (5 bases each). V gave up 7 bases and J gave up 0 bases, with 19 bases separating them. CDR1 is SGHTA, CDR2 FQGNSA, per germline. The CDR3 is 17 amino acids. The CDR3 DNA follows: TGTGCCAGCAATGTTGCTGGGGGTAAGAGCTCCTACAATGAGCAGTTCTTC. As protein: CASNVAGGKSSYNEQFF.